This T cell receptor (beta chain) comes out of a study of identifying expanded T cells in peripheral blood. The study's findings and limits: Across healthy donors, higher total template counts meant significantly greater approximately two-week count variance. Differentially abundant clones: roughly 1.3 between replicates, 16.4 at about two weeks, 19 to 20 at four.

As to this clone: Its antigen is not identified.

Germline V gene data show CDR1 as LNHDA and CDR2 as SQIVND (reference sequence). This CDR3 comprises 15 residues. The V end lost 3 bases, the J end lost 4 bases, and 15 bases lay between the germline ends. Here immunoSEQ multiplex PCR was the method, and the copy in TCRdb shows in-frame clones only, minus some. The sample holds some 97,000 clones, 88% seen once. Collection occurred without any documented infections or immune events in donors. The specimen was blood. This sequence was found in a person between 18 and 75 years old in good health. The chain has TRBV19 and TRBJ1-2, with D possibly matching TRBD1 (6 bases). CDR3 sequence: CASSIGGARGYGYTF. The CDR3, as DNA: TGTGCCAGTAGTATCGGGGGGGCGCGAGGCTATGGCTACACCTTC.